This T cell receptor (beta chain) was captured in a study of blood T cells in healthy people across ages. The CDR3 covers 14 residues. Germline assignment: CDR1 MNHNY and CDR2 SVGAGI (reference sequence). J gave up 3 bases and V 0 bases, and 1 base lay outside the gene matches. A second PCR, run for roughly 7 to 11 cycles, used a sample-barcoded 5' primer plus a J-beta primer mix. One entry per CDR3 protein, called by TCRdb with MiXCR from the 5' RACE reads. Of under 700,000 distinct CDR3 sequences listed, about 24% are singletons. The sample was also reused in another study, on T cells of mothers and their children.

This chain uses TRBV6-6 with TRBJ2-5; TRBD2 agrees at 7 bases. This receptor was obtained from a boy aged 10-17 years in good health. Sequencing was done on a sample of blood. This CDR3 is CASSYSSGKETQYF. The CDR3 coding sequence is TGTGCCAGCAGTTACTCGAGCGGGAAAGAGACCCAGTACTTC.